This paragraph reports one T cell receptor (beta chain). The TCR beta CDR3 regions underwent amplification from RNA transcripts. Second-round multiplex PCR followed a first-round RT-PCR using HTBI primers. TCRdb re-analysed the multiplex PCR reads in MiXCR, keeping a single row per CDR3 protein. The sample yields around 1,200,000 distinct CDR3 sequences, roughly two fifths seen once. This record comes from a study of Graves' ophthalmopathy and Graves' hyperthyroidism. The germline gives CDR1 SQVTM, CDR2 ANQGSEA. The ends were cut back, 4 bases at V and 3 bases at J, with 13 bases in the middle. This CDR3 comprises 14 residues.

V is TRBV29-1 and J is TRBJ2-1; D is possibly TRBD2 (6 bases). Sequenced material: peripheral blood or thyroid tissue (not recorded which). The clonotype originates from an adult man with Graves' hyperthyroidism. In nucleotides, the CDR3 is TGCAGCGTTGTTTCGGGACTCGACTACAATGAGCAGTTCTTC. Amino acids: CSVVSGLDYNEQFF.